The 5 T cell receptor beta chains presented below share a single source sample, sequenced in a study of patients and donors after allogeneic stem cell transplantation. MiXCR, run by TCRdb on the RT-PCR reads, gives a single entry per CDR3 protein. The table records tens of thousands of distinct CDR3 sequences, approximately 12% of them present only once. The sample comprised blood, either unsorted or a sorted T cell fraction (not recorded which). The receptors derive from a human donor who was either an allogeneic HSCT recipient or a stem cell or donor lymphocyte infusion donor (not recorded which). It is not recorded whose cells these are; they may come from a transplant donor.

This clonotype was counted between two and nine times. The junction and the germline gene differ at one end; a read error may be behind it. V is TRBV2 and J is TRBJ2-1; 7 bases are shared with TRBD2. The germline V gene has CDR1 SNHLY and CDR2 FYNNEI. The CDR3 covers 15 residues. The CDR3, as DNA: TGTGCCAGCGGTGAAGCGGGAATCCCCAGTTATGAGCAGTTCTTC. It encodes CASGEAGIPSYEQFF.

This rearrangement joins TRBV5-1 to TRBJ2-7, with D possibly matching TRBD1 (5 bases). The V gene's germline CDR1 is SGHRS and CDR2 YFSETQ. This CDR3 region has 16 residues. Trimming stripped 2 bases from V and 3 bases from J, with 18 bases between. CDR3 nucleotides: TGCGCCAGCAGCTTCTCCGGACAAAACCCTTACTACGAGCAGTACTTC. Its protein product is CASSFSGQNPYYEQYF.

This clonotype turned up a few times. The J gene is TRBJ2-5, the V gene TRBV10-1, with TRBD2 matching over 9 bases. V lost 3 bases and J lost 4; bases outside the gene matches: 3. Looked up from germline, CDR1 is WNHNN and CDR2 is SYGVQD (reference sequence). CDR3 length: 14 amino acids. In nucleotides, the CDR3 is TGCGCCAGCAGTGATCAGCGGGAGGCAGAGACCCAGTACTTC. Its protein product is CASSDQREAETQYF.

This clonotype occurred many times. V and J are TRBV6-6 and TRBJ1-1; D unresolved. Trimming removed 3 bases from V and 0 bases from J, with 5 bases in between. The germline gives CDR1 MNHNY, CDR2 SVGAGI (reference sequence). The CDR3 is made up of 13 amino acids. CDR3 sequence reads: CASSYTVNTEAFF. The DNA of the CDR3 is TGTGCCAGCAGTTATACAGTGAACACTGAAGCTTTCTTT.

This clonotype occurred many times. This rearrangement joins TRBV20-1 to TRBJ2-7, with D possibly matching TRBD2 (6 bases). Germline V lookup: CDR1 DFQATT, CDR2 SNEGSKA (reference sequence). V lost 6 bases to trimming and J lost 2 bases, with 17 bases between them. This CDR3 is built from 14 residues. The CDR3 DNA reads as TGCAGTGCCATAGGCGGGATTGCTCCCTACGAGCAGTACTTC. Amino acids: CSAIGGIAPYEQYF.